The clone carrying this T cell receptor beta chain has just a few counts. These data belong to a study of cytomegalovirus exposure and HLA in healthy donors. Vbeta (60) and Jbeta (13) primers were used in the PCR. TCRdb's copy holds only in-frame clones and misses some; the assay was immunoSEQ multiplex PCR. Seen here are around 150,000 clones, 72% observed once, and the top ten hold over 2%. Germline CDR1 SGHKS, CDR2 YYEKEE (reference sequence). The J segment lost 6 bases and the V segment lost 3 bases, leaving 5 bases of the junction unmatched. The CDR3 runs 14 residues. Source material: PBMCs. This receptor was obtained from a middle-aged man in good health and CMV-seronegative. The chain recombines TRBV5-5 with TRBJ2-7; TRBD2 agrees at 11 bases. Here the CDR3 reads CASSSQTSGIEQYF. The CDR3 DNA is TGTGCCAGCAGCTCGCAGACTAGCGGGATCGAGCAGTACTTC. Complete variable domain (other parts from reference TRBV5-5 and TRBJ2-7): DAGVTQSPTHLIKTRGQQVTLRCSPISGHKSVSWYQQVLGQGPQFIFQYYEKEERGRGNFPDRFSARQFPNYSSELNVNALLLGDSALYLCASSSQTSGIEQYFGPGTRLTVT.